Sequencing of this T cell receptor beta chain was carried out in a study of T-cell memory formation after mild COVID-19. MiXCR, applied by TCRdb to the 5' RACE reads, yields one record per CDR3 protein. Found here are over 5,500 distinct CDR3 sequences, approximately 59% of them singletons; the top ten hold 2% to 3%. Sequenced: PBMCs or a T cell subset sorted from them (not recorded which). The clonotype comes from an adult who had mild COVID-19 (a few samples of this study predate the infection). Cell type and time point are not known.

CDR3 sequence reads: CATGRPGETQYF. CDR3 nucleotides: TGCGCCACGGGACGGCCTGGGGAGACCCAGTACTTC. The chain joins TRBV5-1 to TRBJ2-5; D might be TRBD1 or TRBD2, each matching 5 bases. The CDR3 extends over 12 amino acids. V lost 9 bases and J 5 bases, leaving 14 bases between the germline ends. Looked up from germline, CDR1 is SGHRS and CDR2 is YFSETQ.